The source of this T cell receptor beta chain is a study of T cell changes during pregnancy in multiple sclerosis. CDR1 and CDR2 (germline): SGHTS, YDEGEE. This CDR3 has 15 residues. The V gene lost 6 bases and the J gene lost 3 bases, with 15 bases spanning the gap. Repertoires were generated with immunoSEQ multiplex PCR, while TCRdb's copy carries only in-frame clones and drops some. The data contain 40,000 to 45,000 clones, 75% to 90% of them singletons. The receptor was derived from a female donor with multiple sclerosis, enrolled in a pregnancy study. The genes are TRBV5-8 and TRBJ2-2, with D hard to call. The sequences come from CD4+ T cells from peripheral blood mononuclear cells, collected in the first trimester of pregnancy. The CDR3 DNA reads TGTGCCAGCACCCCCCGCAGTTCGTACACCGGGGAGCTGTTTTTT. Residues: CASTPRSSYTGELFF.